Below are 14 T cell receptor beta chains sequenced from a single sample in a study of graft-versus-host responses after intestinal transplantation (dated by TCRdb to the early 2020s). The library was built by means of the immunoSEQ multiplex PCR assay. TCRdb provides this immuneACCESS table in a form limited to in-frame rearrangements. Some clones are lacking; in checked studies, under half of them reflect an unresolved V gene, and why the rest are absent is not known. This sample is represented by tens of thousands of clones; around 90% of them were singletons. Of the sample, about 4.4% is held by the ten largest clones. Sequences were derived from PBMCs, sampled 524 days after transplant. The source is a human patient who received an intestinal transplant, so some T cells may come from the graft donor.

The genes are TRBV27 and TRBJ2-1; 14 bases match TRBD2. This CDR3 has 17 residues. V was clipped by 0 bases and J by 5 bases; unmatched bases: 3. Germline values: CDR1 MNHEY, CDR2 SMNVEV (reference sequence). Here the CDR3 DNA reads TGTGCCAGCAGTTTATCAAAGGGACTAGCGGGAGACAATGAGCAGTTCTTC. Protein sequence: CASSLSKGLAGDNEQFF.

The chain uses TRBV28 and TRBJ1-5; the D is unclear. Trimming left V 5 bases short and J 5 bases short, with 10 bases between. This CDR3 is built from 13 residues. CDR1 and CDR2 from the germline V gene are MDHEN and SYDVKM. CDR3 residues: CASSPTPYQPQHF. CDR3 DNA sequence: TGTGCCAGCAGTCCTACCCCGTATCAGCCCCAGCATTTT.

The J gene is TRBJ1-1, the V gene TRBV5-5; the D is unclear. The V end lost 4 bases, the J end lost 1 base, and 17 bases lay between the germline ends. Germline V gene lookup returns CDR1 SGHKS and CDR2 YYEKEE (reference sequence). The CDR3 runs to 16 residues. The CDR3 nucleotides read TGTGCCAGCAGCCCCGTGGCGACTAAGAGGAACACTGAAGCTTTCTTT. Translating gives CASSPVATKRNTEAFF.

The CDR3 is CASSHNLDRGMNTEAFF. Written as DNA, the CDR3 is TGTGCCAGCAGCCATAATTTGGACAGGGGCATGAACACTGAAGCTTTCTTT. This chain uses TRBV9 with TRBJ1-1, with TRBD1 matching over 9 bases. CDR3 length: 17 residues. CDR1 and CDR2 from the germline V gene are SGDLS and YYNGEE. The trim removed 4 bases at V and 0 bases at J, leaving 10 bases unmatched.

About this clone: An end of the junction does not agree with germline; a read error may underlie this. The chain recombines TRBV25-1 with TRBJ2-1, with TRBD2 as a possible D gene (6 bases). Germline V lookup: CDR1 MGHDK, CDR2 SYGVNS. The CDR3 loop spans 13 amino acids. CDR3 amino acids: CASSDLTFSGLLF. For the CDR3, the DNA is TGTGCCAGCAGTGACCTCACCTTTAGCGGCCTCCTCTTC.

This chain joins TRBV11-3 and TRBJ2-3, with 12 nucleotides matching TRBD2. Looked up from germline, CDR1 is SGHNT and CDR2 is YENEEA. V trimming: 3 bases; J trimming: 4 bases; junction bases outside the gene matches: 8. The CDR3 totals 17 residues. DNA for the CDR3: TGTGCCAGCAGCTTTCGGACTAGCGGGACCACTCCAGATACGCAGTATTTT. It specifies CASSFRTSGTTPDTQYF.

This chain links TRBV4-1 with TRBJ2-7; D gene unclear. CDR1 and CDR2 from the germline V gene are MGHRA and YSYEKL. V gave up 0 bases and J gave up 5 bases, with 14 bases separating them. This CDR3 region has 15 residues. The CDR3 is CASSQDPASAHEQYF. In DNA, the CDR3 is TGCGCCAGCAGCCAAGATCCTGCTTCGGCCCACGAGCAGTACTTC.

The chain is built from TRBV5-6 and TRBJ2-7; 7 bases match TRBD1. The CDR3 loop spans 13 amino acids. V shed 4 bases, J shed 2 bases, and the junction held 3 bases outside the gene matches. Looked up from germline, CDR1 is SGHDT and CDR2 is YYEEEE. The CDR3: CASSPGTAYEQYF. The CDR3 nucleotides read TGTGCCAGCAGCCCGGGGACAGCCTACGAGCAGTACTTC.

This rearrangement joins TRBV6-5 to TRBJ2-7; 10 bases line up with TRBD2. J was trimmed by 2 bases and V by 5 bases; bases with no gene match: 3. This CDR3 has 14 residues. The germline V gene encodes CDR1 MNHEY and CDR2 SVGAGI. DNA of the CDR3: TGTGCCAGCAGTGGAGGACTAGCGGCCTACGAGCAGTACTTC. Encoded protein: CASSGGLAAYEQYF.

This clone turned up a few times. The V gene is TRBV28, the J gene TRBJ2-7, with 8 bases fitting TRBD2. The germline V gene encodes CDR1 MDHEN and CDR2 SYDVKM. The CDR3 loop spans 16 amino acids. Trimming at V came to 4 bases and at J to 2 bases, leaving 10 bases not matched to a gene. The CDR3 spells CASSSRGSGVAYEQYF. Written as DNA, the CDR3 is TGTGCCAGCAGTTCCCGGGGTAGCGGGGTTGCCTACGAGCAGTACTTC.

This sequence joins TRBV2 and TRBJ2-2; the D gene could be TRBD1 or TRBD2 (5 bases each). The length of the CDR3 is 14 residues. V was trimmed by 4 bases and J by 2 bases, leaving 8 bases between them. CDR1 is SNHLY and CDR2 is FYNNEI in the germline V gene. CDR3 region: CASSVGANTGELFF. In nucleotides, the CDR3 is TGTGCCAGCAGTGTCGGGGCTAACACCGGGGAGCTGTTTTTT.

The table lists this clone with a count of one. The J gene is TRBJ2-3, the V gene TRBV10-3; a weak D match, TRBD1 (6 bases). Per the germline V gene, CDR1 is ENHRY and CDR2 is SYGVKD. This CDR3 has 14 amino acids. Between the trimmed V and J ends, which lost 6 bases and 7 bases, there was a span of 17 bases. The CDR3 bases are TGTGCCATCAGCCCGGGACACTGGGATCATACGCAGTATTTT. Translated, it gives CAISPGHWDHTQYF.

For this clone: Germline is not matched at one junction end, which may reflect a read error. The CDR3 DNA sequence: TGTGCCAGCACCTTATTCACAGATACGCAGTATTTT. This gives the protein CASTLFTDTQYF. The gene calls are TRBV7-2 and TRBJ2-3; D uncertain. The germline gives CDR1 SGHTA, CDR2 FQGNSA. The CDR3 has 12 residues.

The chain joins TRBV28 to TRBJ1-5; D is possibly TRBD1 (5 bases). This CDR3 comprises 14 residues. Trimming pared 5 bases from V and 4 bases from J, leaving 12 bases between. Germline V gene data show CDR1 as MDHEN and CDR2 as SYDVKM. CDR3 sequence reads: CASSPTGPNQPQHF. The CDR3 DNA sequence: TGTGCCAGCAGTCCCACAGGACCTAATCAGCCCCAGCATTTT.